The rows below give T cell receptor beta chains drawn from one sample of a study of T cell clonotyping in hematopoietic cell transplantation. Sequencing used immunoSEQ multiplex PCR; TCRdb keeps in-frame clones, though not all of them. The repertoire holds 7,200 or so clones, with roughly 90% as singletons. Sequencing used PBMCs, obtained 30 days after allogeneic stem cell transplant. These receptors were obtained from a female patient aged 50-59 years who had an allogeneic stem cell transplant from an unrelated donor, so the T cells may come from the graft donor. Some clones in this sample may be carry-over from other donors' samples. Each CDR3 is given with its conserved first and last residue. The order of the fields is J gene, V gene, CDR3 protein.

J gene: TRBJ2-5
V gene: TRBV4-1
CDR3 protein: CASSQGTGVTETQYF

J gene: TRBJ2-1
V gene: TRBV2
CDR3 protein: CASLHPSSYNEQFF

J gene: TRBJ1-1
V gene: TRBV30
CDR3 protein: CAWIRQTGDTEAFF

J gene: TRBJ2-5
V gene: TRBV2
CDR3 protein: CASSSTGGQETQYF

J gene: TRBJ1-1
V gene: TRBV19
CDR3 protein: CASSIGVGTEAFF

J gene: TRBJ2-5
V gene: TRBV5-1
CDR3 protein: CASSPGHREETQYF

J gene: TRBJ2-7
V gene: TRBV5-4
CDR3 protein: CASSLRGGNEQYF

J gene: TRBJ2-7
V gene: TRBV6-5
CDR3 protein: CASSYGQEGYEQYF

J gene: TRBJ2-1
V gene: TRBV7-2
CDR3 protein: CASSPMGGTYNEQFF

J gene: TRBJ2-5
V gene: TRBV7-2
CDR3 protein: CASSPSRRETQYF

J gene: TRBJ2-1
V gene: TRBV29-1
CDR3 protein: CSVYLEVEQFF

J gene: TRBJ2-1
V gene: TRBV11-2
CDR3 protein: CASSRGIGENNEQFF

J gene: TRBJ2-7
V gene: TRBV2
CDR3 protein: CASSQDRRGEQYF

J gene: TRBJ2-6
V gene: TRBV6-5
CDR3 protein: CASTEPGANVLTF

J gene: TRBJ2-7
V gene: TRBV18
CDR3 protein: CASSREVNYEQYF

J gene: .
V gene: TRBV6-5
CDR3 protein: CASSYLAGGIYEQYF

J gene: TRBJ2-7
V gene: TRBV6-5
CDR3 protein: CATSPVGQIYEQYF

J gene: TRBJ2-7
V gene: TRBV28
CDR3 protein: CASSWDSSYEQYF

J gene: TRBJ2-4
V gene: TRBV7-2
CDR3 protein: CASSPDLLSLRRKNIQYF

J gene: TRBJ2-1
V gene: TRBV2
CDR3 protein: CATGGDSAISEQFF

J gene: TRBJ1-4
V gene: TRBV2
CDR3 protein: CASSGTGANSNFKLFF

J gene: TRBJ2-3
V gene: TRBV11-2
CDR3 protein: CASCAGSTDTQYF

J gene: TRBJ2-5
V gene: TRBV2
CDR3 protein: CASSDQGGVEETQYF

J gene: TRBJ2-1
V gene: TRBV7-2
CDR3 protein: CASSLRLASNEQFF

J gene: TRBJ2-1
V gene: TRBV11-2
CDR3 protein: CASSLDGVASEQFF

J gene: TRBJ2-5
V gene: TRBV7-9
CDR3 protein: CASSLKETQYF

J gene: TRBJ1-1
V gene: TRBV6-6
CDR3 protein: CASRAGRGGTEAFF

J gene: TRBJ2-1
V gene: TRBV19
CDR3 protein: CASSWGPYNEQFF

J gene: TRBJ2-3
V gene: TRBV28
CDR3 protein: CASRPGGQDTQYF

J gene: TRBJ2-3
V gene: TRBV11-2
CDR3 protein: CASSSGGGAVGGTDTQYF

J gene: TRBJ1-2
V gene: TRBV7-2
CDR3 protein: CASPPRGIYGYTF

J gene: TRBJ2-5
V gene: TRBV10-3
CDR3 protein: CASGPRLSETQYF

J gene: TRBJ1-3
V gene: TRBV4-1
CDR3 protein: CASSQDDGTFLGNTIYF

J gene: TRBJ1-6
V gene: TRBV28
CDR3 protein: CASSLPGRGYNSPLHF

J gene: TRBJ2-7
V gene: TRBV6-1
CDR3 protein: CASSPSGSRYEQYF

J gene: TRBJ2-1
V gene: TRBV5-1
CDR3 protein: CASSLSASGEYNEQFF

J gene: TRBJ1-5
V gene: TRBV7-2
CDR3 protein: CASSLGDNSRQPQHF

J gene: TRBJ1-3
V gene: TRBV7-7
CDR3 protein: CASSPCRSGKGGNTIYF

J gene: TRBJ1-2
V gene: TRBV6-6
CDR3 protein: CASSPTGDYGYTF

J gene: TRBJ1-3
V gene: TRBV6-5
CDR3 protein: CASSYGSGNTIYF

J gene: TRBJ2-7
V gene: TRBV7-8
CDR3 protein: CASSLVLGRTGTVLGEQYF

J gene: TRBJ2-1
V gene: TRBV6-4
CDR3 protein: CASANTLATHYNEQFF

J gene: TRBJ2-5
V gene: TRBV5-5
CDR3 protein: CASSIGQGTGETQYF

J gene: TRBJ2-2
V gene: TRBV14
CDR3 protein: CASSRAGGPRGELFF

J gene: TRBJ1-5
V gene: TRBV10-3
CDR3 protein: CAISESGGESQPQHF

J gene: TRBJ1-3
V gene: TRBV5-1
CDR3 protein: CASSSSGGTGNTIYF

J gene: TRBJ2-3
V gene: TRBV15
CDR3 protein: CATSRGSRVDTQYF

J gene: TRBJ1-5
V gene: TRBV6-1
CDR3 protein: CASSDSGGGQPQHF

J gene: TRBJ2-1
V gene: TRBV4-1
CDR3 protein: CASSQDGGTYNEQFF

J gene: TRBJ1-5
V gene: TRBV5-1
CDR3 protein: CASSSDGSNQPQHF

J gene: TRBJ2-1
V gene: TRBV28
CDR3 protein: CASSHPLDWGDRIF